This T cell receptor beta chain was profiled in a study of blood T cell repertoires in COVID-19. Repertoires were generated with immunoSEQ multiplex PCR, while TCRdb's copy carries only in-frame clones and drops some. This sample has around 430,000 clones; approximately 87% occur once, and the top ten carry 10%. Worth noting for this clone: Germline and junction disagree at one end, which may indicate a read error.

This CDR3 is 15 amino acids long. Germline lookup yields CDR1 MNHNS and CDR2 SASEGT. Individuals drawn from about two dozen US areas were about 18 to 100 years old. The V and J genes are TRBV6-1 and TRBJ1-2; 12 positions agree with TRBD1. This receptor was identified in a woman aged 50 to 60 who had recovered from COVID-19. The sample comprised PBMCs or T cells enriched from blood (not recorded which). CDR3 DNA: TGTGCCAGCAGAGAAGGGACAGGGGGCGGCTATGGCTACACCTTC. Its translation is CASREGTGGGYGYTF.